This paragraph covers one T cell receptor (beta chain) sequence. This study enrolled people aged 18 to 89 from about 26 US geographic areas. The sample belongs to a study of blood T cell repertoires in COVID-19. On the study more broadly: Researchers got acute and convalescent COVID-19 samples from the United States, Italy and Spain.

Trimming took 0 bases from V and 4 from J; bases not matched to a gene: 7. Germline CDR1 is LGHNA and CDR2 is YNFKEQ. The CDR3 spans 16 residues. Methods used by the authors: Reference gene primer amplification gave nucleated cell count estimates. Only in-frame clones appear in the TCRdb table, and some are missing; sequencing was by immunoSEQ multiplex PCR. The DNA was the basis for D and trimming; V, J and clone size are from that table. The sample holds 200,000 to 250,000 clones, roughly 80% seen once. This chain links TRBV4-2 with TRBJ2-7; 9 nucleotides match TRBD1. The sample taken for sequencing was PBMCs or T cells enriched from blood (not recorded which). This TCR came from a man in his fifties or sixties who had recovered from COVID-19. In nucleotides, the CDR3 is TGTGCCAGCAGCCAAGATTCGGGACAGGGATCGTACGAGCAGTACTTC. It yields the protein CASSQDSGQGSYEQYF.